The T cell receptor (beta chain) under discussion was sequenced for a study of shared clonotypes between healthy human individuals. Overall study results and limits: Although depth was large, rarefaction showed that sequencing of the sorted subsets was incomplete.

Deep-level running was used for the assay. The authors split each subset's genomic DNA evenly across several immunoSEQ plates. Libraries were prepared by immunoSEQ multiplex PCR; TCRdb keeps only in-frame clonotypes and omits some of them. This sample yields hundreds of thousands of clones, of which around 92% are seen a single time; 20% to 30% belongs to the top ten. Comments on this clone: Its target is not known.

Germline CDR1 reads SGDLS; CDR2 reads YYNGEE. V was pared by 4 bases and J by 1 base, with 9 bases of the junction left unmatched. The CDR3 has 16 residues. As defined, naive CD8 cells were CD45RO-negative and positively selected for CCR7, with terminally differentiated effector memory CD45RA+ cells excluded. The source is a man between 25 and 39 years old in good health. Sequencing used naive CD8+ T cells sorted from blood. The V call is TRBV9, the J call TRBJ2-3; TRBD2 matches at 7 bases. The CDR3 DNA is TGTGCCAGCAGCCTCTCAGGGAGGGCCGGCACAGATACGCAGTATTTT. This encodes CASSLSGRAGTDTQYF.